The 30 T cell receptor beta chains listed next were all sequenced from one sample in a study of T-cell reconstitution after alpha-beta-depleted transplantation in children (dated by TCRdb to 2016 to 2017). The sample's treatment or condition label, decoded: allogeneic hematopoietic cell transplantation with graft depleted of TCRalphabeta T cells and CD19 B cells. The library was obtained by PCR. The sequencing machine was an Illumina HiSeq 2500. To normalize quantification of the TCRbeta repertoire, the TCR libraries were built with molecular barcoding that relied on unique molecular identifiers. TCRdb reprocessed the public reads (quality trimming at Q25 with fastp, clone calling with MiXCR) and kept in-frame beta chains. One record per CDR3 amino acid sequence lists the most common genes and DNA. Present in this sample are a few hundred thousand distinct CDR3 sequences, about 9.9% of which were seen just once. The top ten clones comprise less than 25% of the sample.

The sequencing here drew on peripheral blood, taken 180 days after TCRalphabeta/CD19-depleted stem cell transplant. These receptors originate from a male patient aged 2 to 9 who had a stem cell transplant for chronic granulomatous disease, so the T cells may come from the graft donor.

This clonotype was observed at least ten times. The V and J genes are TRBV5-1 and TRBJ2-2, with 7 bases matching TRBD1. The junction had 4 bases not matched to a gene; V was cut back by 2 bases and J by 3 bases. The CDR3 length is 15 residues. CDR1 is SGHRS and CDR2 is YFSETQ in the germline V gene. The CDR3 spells CASSFTGEYTGELFF. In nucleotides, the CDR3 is TGCGCCAGCAGCTTTACAGGGGAATACACCGGGGAGCTGTTTTTT.

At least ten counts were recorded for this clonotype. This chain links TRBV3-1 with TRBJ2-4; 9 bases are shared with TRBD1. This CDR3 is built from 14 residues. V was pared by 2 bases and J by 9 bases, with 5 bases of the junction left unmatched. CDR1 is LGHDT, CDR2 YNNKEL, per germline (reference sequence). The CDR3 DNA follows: TGTGCCAGCAGCCAACCGGGACAGGGTGGCATTCAGTACTTC. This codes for CASSQPGQGGIQYF.

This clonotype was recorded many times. The CDR3 bases are TGTGCCAGCAGAGAAACAACAGGGGGGGGTTCGGCCCAGCATTTT. Residues: CASRETTGGGSAQHF. The chain employs TRBV6-1 and TRBJ1-5; 8 positions match TRBD1. CDR1 and CDR2 (germline): MNHNS, SASEGT. This CDR3 is 15 amino acids long. V was clipped by 6 bases and J by 11 bases; unmatched bases: 15.

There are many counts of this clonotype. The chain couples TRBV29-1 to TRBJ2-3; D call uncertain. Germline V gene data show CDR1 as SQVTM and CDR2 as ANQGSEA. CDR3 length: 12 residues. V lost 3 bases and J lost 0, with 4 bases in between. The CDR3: CSVEGSTDTQYF. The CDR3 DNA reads TGCAGCGTTGAGGGAAGCACAGATACGCAGTATTTT.

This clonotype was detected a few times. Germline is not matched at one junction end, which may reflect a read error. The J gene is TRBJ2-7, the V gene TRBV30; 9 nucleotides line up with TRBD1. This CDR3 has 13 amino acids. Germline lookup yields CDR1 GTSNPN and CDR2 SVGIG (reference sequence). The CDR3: CAWRDGTGLGVVF. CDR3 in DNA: TGTGCCTGGCGAGACGGGACAGGGTTGGGGGTTGTCTTC.

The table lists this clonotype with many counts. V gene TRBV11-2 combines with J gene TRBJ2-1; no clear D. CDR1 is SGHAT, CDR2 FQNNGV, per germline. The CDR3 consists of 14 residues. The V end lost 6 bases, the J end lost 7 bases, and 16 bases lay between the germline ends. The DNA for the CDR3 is TGTGCCAGCAGTCCCGAACTGGCGCGGAATGAGCAGTTCTTC. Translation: CASSPELARNEQFF. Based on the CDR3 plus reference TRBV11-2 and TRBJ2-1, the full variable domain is EAGVAQSPRYKIIEKRQSVAFWCNPISGHATLYWYQQILGQGPKLLIQFQNNGVVDDSQLPKDRFSAERLKGVDSTLKIQPAKLEDSAVYLCASSPELARNEQFFGPGTRLTVL.

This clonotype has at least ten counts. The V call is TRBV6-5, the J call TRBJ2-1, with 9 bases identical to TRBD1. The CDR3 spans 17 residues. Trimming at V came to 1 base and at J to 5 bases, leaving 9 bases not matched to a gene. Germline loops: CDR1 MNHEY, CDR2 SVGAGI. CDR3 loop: CASSYYRGLGIDNEQFF. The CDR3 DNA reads TGTGCCAGCAGTTACTACAGGGGGCTCGGTATCGACAATGAGCAGTTCTTC.

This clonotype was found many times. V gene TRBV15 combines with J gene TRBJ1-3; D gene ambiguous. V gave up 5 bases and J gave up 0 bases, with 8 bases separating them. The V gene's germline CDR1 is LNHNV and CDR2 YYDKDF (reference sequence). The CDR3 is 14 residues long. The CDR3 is CATSESASGNTIYF. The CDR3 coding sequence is TGTGCCACCAGCGAGTCAGCCTCTGGAAACACCATATATTTT.

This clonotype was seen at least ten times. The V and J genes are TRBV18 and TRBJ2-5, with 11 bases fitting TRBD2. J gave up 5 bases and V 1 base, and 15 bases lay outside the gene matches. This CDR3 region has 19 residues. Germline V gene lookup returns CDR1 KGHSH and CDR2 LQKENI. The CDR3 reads CASSPQFGSSGRRWETQYF. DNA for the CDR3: TGTGCCAGCTCACCACAATTTGGTTCTAGCGGGAGGCGATGGGAGACCCAGTACTTC.

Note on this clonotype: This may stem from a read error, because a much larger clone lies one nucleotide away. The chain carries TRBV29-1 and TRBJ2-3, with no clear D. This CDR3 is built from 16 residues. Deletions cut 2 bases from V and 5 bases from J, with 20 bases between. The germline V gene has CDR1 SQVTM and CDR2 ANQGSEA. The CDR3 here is CSVEFPTKVKVDTQYF. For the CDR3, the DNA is TGCAGCGTTGAATTTCCCACCAAAGTAAAGGTAGATACGCAGTATTTT.

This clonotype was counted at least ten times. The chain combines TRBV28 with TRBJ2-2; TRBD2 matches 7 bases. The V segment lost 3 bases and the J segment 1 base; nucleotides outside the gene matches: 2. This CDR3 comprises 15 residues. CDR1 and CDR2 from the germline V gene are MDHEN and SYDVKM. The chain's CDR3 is CASSFSGGNTGELFF. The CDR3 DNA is TGTGCCAGCAGTTTCTCGGGGGGGAACACCGGGGAGCTGTTTTTT.

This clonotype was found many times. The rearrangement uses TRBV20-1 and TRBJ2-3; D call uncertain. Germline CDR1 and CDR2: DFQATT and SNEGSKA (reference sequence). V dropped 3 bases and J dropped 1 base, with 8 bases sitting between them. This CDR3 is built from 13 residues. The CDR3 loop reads CSARIPGTDTQYF. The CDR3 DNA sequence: TGCAGTGCTAGGATACCAGGCACAGATACGCAGTATTTT.

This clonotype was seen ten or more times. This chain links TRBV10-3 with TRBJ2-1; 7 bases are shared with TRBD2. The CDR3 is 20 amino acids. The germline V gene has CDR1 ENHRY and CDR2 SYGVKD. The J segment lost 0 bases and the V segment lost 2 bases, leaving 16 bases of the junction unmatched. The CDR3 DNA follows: TGTGCCATCAGTGAGAATAGTGCGGGAGCGAGAGGAAGCTCCTACAATGAGCAGTTCTTC. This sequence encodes CAISENSAGARGSSYNEQFF.

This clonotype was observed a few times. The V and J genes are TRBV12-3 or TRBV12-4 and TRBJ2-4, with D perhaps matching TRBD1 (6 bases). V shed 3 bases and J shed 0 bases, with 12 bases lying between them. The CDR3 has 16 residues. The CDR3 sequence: CASSLRQASAKNIQYF. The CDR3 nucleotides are TGTGCCAGCAGTTTGAGACAGGCGTCAGCCAAAAACATTCAGTACTTC.

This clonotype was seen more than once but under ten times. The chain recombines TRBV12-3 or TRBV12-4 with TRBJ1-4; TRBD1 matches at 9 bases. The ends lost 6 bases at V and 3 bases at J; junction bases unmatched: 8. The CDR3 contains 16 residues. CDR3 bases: TGTGCCAGCAGGCCCGGACAGGGGACGGCTAATGAAAAACTGTTTTTT. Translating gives CASRPGQGTANEKLFF.

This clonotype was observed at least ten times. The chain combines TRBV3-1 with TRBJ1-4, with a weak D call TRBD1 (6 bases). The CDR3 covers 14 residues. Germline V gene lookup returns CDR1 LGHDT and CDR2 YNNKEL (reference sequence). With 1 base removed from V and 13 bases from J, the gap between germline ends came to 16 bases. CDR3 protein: CASSQGFSLGGLFF. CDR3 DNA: TGTGCCAGCAGCCAAGGTTTTAGTCTAGGGGGACTGTTTTTT.

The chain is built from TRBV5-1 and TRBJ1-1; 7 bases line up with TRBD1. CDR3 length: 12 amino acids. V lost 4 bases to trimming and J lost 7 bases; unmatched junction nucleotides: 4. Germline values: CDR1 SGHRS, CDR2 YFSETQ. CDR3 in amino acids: CASSNRGGEAFF. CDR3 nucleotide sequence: TGCGCCAGCAGCAACAGGGGCGGTGAAGCTTTCTTT. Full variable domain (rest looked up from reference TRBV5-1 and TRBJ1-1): KAGVTQTPRYLIKTRGQQVTLSCSPISGHRSVSWYQQTPGQGLQFLFEYFSETQRNKGNFPGRFSGRQFSNSRSEMNVSTLELGDSALYLCASSNRGGEAFFGQGTRLTVV.

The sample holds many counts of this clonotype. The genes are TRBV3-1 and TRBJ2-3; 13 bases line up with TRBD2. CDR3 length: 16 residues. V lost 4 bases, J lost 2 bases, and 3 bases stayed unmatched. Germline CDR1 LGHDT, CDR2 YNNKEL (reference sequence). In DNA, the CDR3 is TGTGCCAGCAGCCCGGGACTAGCGGGGCTCACAGATACGCAGTATTTT. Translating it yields CASSPGLAGLTDTQYF.

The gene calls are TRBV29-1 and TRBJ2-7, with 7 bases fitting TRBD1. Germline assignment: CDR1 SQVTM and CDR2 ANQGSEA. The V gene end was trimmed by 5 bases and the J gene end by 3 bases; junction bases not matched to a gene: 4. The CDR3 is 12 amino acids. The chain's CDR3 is CSVRDSLYEQYF. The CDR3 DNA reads TGCAGCGTTCGGGACAGTCTCTACGAGCAGTACTTC.

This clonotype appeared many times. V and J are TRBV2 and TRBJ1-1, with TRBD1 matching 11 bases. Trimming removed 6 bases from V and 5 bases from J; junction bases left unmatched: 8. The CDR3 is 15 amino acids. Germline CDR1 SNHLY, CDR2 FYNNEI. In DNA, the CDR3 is TGTGCCAGCAGCCCCCCGGGACAGGGGGATACTGAAGCTTTCTTT. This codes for CASSPPGQGDTEAFF. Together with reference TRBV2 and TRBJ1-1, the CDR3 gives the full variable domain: EPEVTQTPSHQVTQMGQEVILRCVPISNHLYFYWYRQILGQKVEFLVSFYNNEISEKSEIFDDQFSVERPDGSNFTLKIRSTKLEDSAMYFCASSPPGQGDTEAFFGQGTRLTVV.

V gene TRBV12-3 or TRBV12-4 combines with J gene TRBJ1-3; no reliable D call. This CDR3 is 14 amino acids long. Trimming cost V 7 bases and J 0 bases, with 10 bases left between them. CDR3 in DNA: TGTGCCAGCAAACAGACCATCTCTGGAAACACCATATATTTT. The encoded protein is CASKQTISGNTIYF.

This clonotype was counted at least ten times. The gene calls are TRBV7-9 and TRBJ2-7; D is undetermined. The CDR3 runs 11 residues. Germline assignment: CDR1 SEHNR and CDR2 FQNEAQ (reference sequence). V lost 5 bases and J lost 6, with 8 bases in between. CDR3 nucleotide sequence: TGTGCCAGCAGCCAGGAATTCGAGCAGTACTTC. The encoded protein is CASSQEFEQYF.

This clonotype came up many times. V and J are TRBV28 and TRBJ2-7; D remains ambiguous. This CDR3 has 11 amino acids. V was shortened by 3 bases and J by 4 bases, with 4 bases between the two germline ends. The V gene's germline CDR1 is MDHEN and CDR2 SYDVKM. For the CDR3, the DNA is TGTGCCAGCAGTTTGGTGTACGAGCAGTACTTC. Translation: CASSLVYEQYF.

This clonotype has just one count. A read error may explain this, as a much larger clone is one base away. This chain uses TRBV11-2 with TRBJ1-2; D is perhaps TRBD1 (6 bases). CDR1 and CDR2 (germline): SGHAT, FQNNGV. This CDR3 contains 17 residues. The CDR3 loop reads CAGSSPKGQTSGYGYTF. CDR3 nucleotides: TGTGCCGGCAGCTCCCCGAAGGGACAAACTAGCGGCTATGGCTACACCTTC.

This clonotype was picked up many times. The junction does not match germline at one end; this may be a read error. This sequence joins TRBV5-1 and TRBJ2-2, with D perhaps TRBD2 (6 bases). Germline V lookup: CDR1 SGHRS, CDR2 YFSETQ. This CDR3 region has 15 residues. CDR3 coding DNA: TGCGCCAGCAGGTTGGGAGGAGGGAACACCGGGGAGCTGTTTTTT. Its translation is CASRLGGGNTGELFF.

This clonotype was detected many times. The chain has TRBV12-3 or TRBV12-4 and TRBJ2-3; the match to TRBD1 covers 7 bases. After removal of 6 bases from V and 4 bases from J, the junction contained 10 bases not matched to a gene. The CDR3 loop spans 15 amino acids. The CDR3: CASSSRQGGPDTQYF. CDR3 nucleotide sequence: TGTGCCAGCAGCTCAAGACAGGGTGGCCCAGATACGCAGTATTTT.

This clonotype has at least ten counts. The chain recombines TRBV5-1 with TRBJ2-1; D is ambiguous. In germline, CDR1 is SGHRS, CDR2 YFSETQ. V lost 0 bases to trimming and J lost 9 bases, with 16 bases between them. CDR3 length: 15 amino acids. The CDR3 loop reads CASSLVWEPPAEQFF. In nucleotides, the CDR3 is TGCGCCAGCAGCTTGGTGTGGGAACCTCCCGCTGAGCAGTTCTTC.

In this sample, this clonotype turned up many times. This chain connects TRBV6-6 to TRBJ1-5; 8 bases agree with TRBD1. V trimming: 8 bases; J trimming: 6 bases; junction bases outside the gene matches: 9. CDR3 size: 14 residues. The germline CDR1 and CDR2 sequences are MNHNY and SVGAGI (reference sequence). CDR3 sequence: CASGPTGVRQPQHF. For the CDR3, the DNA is TGTGCCAGCGGACCGACAGGGGTCCGTCAGCCCCAGCATTTT.

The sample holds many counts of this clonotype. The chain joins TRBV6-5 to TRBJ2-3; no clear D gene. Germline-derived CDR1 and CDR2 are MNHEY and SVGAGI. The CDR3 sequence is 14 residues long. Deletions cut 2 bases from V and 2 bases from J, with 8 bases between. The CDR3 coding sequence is TGTGCCAGCAGTTACCGTGGGTTCACAGATACGCAGTATTTT. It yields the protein CASSYRGFTDTQYF.

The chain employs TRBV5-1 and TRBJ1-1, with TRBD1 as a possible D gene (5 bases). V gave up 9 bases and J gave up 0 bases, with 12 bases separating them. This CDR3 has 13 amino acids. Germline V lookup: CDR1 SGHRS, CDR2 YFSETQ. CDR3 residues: CATRLGLNTEAFF. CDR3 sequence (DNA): TGCGCCACCCGTCTGGGGCTGAACACTGAAGCTTTCTTT.